The clone carrying this T cell receptor beta chain was recorded only once. Its antigen is not identified. TCRdb keeps only in-frame clones here, not all; method: immunoSEQ multiplex PCR. This sample has around 14,000 clones; 80% to 85% occur once, and the top ten carry over 4%. This record belongs to a study of T cells in localized non-small cell lung cancer. Study-level results: Tumor samples were not multi-region, leaving intratumor heterogeneity unexcluded. Adjacent lung exhibited a median of about 50 among the 100 most abundant tumor clones. A raised T cell density in blood coincided with lengthier overall survival.

V was pared by 7 bases and J by 5 bases, with 6 bases of the junction left unmatched. The CDR3 length is 14 residues. Germline CDR1 is SGHVS and CDR2 is FQNEAQ. This chain connects TRBV7-8 to TRBJ2-1; 9 bases are a match to TRBD1. The TCR comes from a female donor over 55 with stage I squamous cell lung carcinoma. The sample here was peripheral blood, taken before any cancer treatment. CDR3 bases: TGTGCCAGCAACCACAGGGGGCGTCACAATGAGCAGTTCTTC. Amino acids: CASNHRGRHNEQFF.